Listed below are T cell receptor beta chains from one sample, sequenced in a study of monozygotic twins with inflammatory bowel disease. Each CDR3 protein gets one entry in TCRdb, which reprocessed the 5' RACE reads and gives no DNA. The sample holds 93,000 or so distinct CDR3 sequences. The sequenced material came from blood. The receptor source for this set is a human donor with ulcerative colitis or Crohn's disease, or a healthy co-twin of an affected twin (not recorded which). Each CDR3 is given with its conserved first and last residue. Fields, in order: V gene, J gene, CDR3 length, CDR3 protein.

v_gene: TRBV14; j_gene: TRBJ2-7; len: 11; CDR3aa: CASSQDLEQYF
v_gene: TRBV20-1; j_gene: TRBJ2-2; len: 16; CDR3aa: CSASDRGARVTGELFF
v_gene: TRBV4-3; j_gene: TRBJ2-7; len: 14; CDR3aa: CASSPGTVAYEQYF
v_gene: TRBV5-4; j_gene: TRBJ2-7; len: 17; CDR3aa: CASSYFQAGKVSYEQYF
v_gene: TRBV15; j_gene: TRBJ2-7; len: 15; CDR3aa: CATSRPTAVPYEQYF
v_gene: TRBV7-9; j_gene: TRBJ2-7; len: 15; CDR3aa: CASSRDRVTTYEQYF
v_gene: TRBV18; j_gene: TRBJ2-7; len: 16; CDR3aa: CASSPGQGASSYEQYF
v_gene: TRBV7-2; j_gene: TRBJ2-7; len: 14; CDR3aa: CASRQGAISMEQYF
v_gene: TRBV10-3; j_gene: TRBJ2-1; len: 13; CDR3aa: CALGRGDYNEQFF
v_gene: TRBV5-4; j_gene: TRBJ1-1; len: 14; CDR3aa: CASSQSWGNTEAFF
v_gene: TRBV7-9; j_gene: TRBJ2-3; len: 16; CDR3aa: CASSPPGQGRTDTQYF
v_gene: TRBV11-2; j_gene: TRBJ2-3; len: 18; CDR3aa: CASSLALVGPSITDTQYF
v_gene: TRBV6-5; j_gene: TRBJ1-4; len: 16; CDR3aa: CASSYFSGREPEKLFF
v_gene: TRBV19; j_gene: TRBJ2-7; len: 12; CDR3aa: CASSKIGREQYF
v_gene: TRBV30; j_gene: TRBJ2-5; len: 13; CDR3aa: CAWRVGGGETQYF
v_gene: TRBV29-1; j_gene: TRBJ2-3; len: 14; CDR3aa: CSLRRPPYGDTQYF
v_gene: TRBV5-1; j_gene: TRBJ2-6; len: 14; CDR3aa: CASGRGPGANVLTF
v_gene: TRBV4-2; j_gene: TRBJ2-6; len: 16; CDR3aa: CASSQESNPGANVLTF
v_gene: TRBV19; j_gene: TRBJ2-5; len: 13; CDR3aa: CASSGLGQETQYF
v_gene: TRBV7-8; j_gene: TRBJ1-6; len: 16; CDR3aa: CASSLTDSSYNSPLHF
v_gene: TRBV7-2; j_gene: TRBJ2-1; len: 15; CDR3aa: CASSRRGLADNEQFF
v_gene: TRBV24-1; j_gene: TRBJ2-1; len: 16; CDR3aa: CATSALQALSYNEQFF
v_gene: TRBV20-1; j_gene: TRBJ2-3; len: 16; CDR3aa: CSAQPLATTSTDTQYF
v_gene: TRBV4-1; j_gene: TRBJ1-4; len: 14; CDR3aa: CASSHGTGVEKLFF
v_gene: TRBV7-2; j_gene: TRBJ2-1; len: 13; CDR3aa: CASSLVKSNEQFF
v_gene: TRBV30; j_gene: TRBJ2-7; len: 13; CDR3aa: CAWRQGSGSKQYF
v_gene: TRBV29-1; j_gene: TRBJ2-3; len: 18; CDR3aa: CSVEDRLWRGRGTDTQYF
v_gene: TRBV6-5; j_gene: TRBJ2-7; len: 12; CDR3aa: CASSRDRWEQYF
v_gene: TRBV12-3/TRBV12-4; j_gene: TRBJ1-1; len: 13; CDR3aa: CASGPFEGAEAFF
v_gene: TRBV7-9; j_gene: TRBJ2-5; len: 13; CDR3aa: CASSPGLKETQYF
v_gene: TRBV11-2; j_gene: TRBJ2-3; len: 19; CDR3aa: CASRTKAFFGGTSTDTQYF
v_gene: TRBV29-1; j_gene: TRBJ2-5; len: 15; CDR3aa: CSVSIGGATVLTQYF
v_gene: TRBV6-1; j_gene: TRBJ2-1; len: 15; CDR3aa: CASASGDRSYNEQFF
v_gene: TRBV20-1; j_gene: TRBJ2-7; len: 14; CDR3aa: CSAIGLDFSYEQYF
v_gene: TRBV4-3; j_gene: TRBJ2-2; len: 16; CDR3aa: CASSQDMSGRGGELFF
v_gene: TRBV5-1; j_gene: TRBJ2-7; len: 13; CDR3aa: CASSLDSTYEQYF
v_gene: TRBV7-8; j_gene: TRBJ2-2; len: 16; CDR3aa: CASSIMDWYNTGELFF
v_gene: TRBV21-1; j_gene: TRBJ2-7; len: 16; CDR3aa: CASSKVADKASYEQYF
v_gene: TRBV4-2; j_gene: TRBJ2-7; len: 16; CDR3aa: CASSPGLAGGPYEQYF
v_gene: TRBV7-9; j_gene: TRBJ1-1; len: 16; CDR3aa: CASRHNRGAMNTEAFF
v_gene: TRBV20-1; j_gene: TRBJ1-3; len: 15; CDR3aa: CSAGGQQISGNTIYF
v_gene: TRBV30; j_gene: TRBJ1-5; len: 14; CDR3aa: CAFSGQGGNQPQHF
v_gene: TRBV12-3/TRBV12-4; j_gene: TRBJ2-7; len: 13; CDR3aa: CASRPRSSYEQYF
v_gene: TRBV5-4; j_gene: TRBJ2-2; len: 17; CDR3aa: CASSFGGQSPNTGELFF
v_gene: TRBV6-1; j_gene: TRBJ1-3; len: 14; CDR3aa: CASRNRDRENTIYF
v_gene: TRBV6-2/TRBV6-3; j_gene: TRBJ2-1; len: 14; CDR3aa: CASSYSRVYNEQFF
v_gene: TRBV5-1; j_gene: TRBJ1-2; len: 12; CDR3aa: CASSLTSRGYTF
v_gene: TRBV20-1; j_gene: TRBJ1-1; len: 15; CDR3aa: CSAPSKALKNTEAFF
v_gene: TRBV7-9; j_gene: TRBJ1-5; len: 14; CDR3aa: CASSLGIGGQPQHF
v_gene: TRBV19; j_gene: TRBJ2-5; len: 14; CDR3aa: CASSFRDRQETQYF
v_gene: TRBV11-2; j_gene: TRBJ2-1; len: 12; CDR3aa: CASSPWQPRQFF
v_gene: TRBV27; j_gene: TRBJ2-7; len: 15; CDR3aa: CASSLWGQGPYEQYF
v_gene: TRBV19; j_gene: TRBJ1-5; len: 15; CDR3aa: CASSIDRGGNQPQHF
v_gene: TRBV29-1; j_gene: TRBJ2-1; len: 14; CDR3aa: CSVERTGIYNEQFF
v_gene: TRBV11-2; j_gene: TRBJ2-3; len: 13; CDR3aa: CASSLGPPDTQYF